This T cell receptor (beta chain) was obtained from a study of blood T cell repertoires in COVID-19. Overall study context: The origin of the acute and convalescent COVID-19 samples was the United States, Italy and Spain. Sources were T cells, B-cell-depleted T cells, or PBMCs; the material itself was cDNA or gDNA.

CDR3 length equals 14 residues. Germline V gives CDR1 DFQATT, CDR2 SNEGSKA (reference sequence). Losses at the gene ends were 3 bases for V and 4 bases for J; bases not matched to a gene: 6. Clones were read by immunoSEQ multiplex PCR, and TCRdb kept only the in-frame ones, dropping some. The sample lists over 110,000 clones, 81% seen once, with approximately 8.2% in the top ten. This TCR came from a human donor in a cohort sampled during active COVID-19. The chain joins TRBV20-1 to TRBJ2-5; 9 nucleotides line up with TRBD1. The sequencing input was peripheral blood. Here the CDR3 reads CSASRQGVGETQYF. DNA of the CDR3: TGCAGTGCTAGTCGACAGGGGGTGGGAGAGACCCAGTACTTC.